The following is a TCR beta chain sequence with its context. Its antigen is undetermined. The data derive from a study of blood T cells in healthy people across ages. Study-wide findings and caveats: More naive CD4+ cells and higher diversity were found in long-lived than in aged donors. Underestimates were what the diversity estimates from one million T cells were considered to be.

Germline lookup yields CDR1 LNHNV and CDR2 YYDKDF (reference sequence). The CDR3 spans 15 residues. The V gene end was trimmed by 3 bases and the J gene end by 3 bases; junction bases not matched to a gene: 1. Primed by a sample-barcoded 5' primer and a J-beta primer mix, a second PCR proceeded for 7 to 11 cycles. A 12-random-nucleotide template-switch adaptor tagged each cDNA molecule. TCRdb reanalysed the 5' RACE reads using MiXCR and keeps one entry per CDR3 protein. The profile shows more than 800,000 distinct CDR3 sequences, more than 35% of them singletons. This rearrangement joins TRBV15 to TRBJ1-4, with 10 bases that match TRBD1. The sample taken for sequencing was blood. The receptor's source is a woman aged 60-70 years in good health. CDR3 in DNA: TGTGCCACCAGCAGGGACAGGGGGTCTAATGAAAAACTGTTTTTT. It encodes CATSRDRGSNEKLFF.